These 5 T cell receptor beta chains were all obtained from the same sample, sequenced in a study of T cell responses to AZD1222 COVID-19 vaccine. Method: immunoSEQ multiplex PCR; TCRdb's copy keeps in-frame clones and lacks some. This sample has 150,000 to 200,000 clones, with 90% to 95% found just once. This specimen was peripheral blood, taken 28 days after the second AZD1222 dose. The receptors were sampled from an adult who received the AZD1222 COVID-19 vaccine.

The chain links TRBV18 to TRBJ1-5; 9 bases fit TRBD1. Germline CDR1 is KGHSH and CDR2 is LQKENI. This CDR3 spans 13 amino acids. V shed 8 bases and J 5 bases; nucleotides not matched to a gene: 4. The CDR3 DNA reads TGTGCCAGCACACAGGGGGCTGATCAGCCCCAGCATTTT. Protein sequence: CASTQGADQPQHF.

The chain recombines TRBV5-8 with TRBJ1-4, with D perhaps matching TRBD1 (5 bases). This CDR3 spans 15 amino acids. The V gene's germline CDR1 is SGHTS and CDR2 YDEGEE. Deletions cut 4 bases from V and 8 bases from J, with 18 bases between. The CDR3 here is CASSPRIRGIEKLFF. The CDR3 DNA sequence: TGTGCCAGCAGCCCAAGGATACGGGGGATCGAAAAACTGTTTTTT.

The chain has TRBV7-9 and TRBJ2-3; 10 bases match TRBD2. V dropped 5 bases and J dropped 6; count of bases not matched to a gene: 8. Germline V gene sequence: CDR1 SEHNR, CDR2 FQNEAQ (reference sequence). The CDR3 contains 15 residues. CDR3 region: CASSDPAGGLDTQYF. The CDR3 nucleotides are TGTGCCAGCAGCGACCCAGCGGGAGGGCTGGATACGCAGTATTTT.

The rearrangement uses TRBV14 and TRBJ1-1; 8 bases are shared with TRBD1. This CDR3 spans 14 amino acids. The germline V gene encodes CDR1 SGHDN and CDR2 FVKESK. V lost 6 bases to trimming and J lost 1 base; unmatched junction nucleotides: 4. The CDR3 sequence: CASSRDRGNTEAFF. CDR3 DNA: TGTGCCAGCAGTCGAGACAGGGGGAACACTGAAGCTTTCTTT.

The genes are TRBV6-2 or TRBV6-3 and TRBJ2-7; 8 bases are shared with TRBD2. The V gene end was trimmed by 7 bases and the J gene end by 2 bases; junction bases not matched to a gene: 7. This CDR3 is built from 14 residues. Germline CDR1 MNHEY, CDR2 SVGEGT. The CDR3 is CASNPLSGAYEQYF. The CDR3 nucleotides are TGTGCCAGCAACCCCCTTAGCGGGGCCTACGAGCAGTACTTC.